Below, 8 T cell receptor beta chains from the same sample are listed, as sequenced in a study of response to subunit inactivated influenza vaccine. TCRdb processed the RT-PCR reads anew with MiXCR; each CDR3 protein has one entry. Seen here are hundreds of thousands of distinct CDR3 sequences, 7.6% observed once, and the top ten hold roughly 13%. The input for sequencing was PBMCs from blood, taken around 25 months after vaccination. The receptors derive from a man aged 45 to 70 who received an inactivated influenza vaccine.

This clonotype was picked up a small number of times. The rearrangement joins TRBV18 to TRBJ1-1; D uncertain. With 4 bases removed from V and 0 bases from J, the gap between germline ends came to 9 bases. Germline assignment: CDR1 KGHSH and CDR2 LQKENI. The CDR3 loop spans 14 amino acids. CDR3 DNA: TGTGCCAGCTCACAAAGGACCATGAACACTGAAGCTTTCTTT. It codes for CASSQRTMNTEAFF.

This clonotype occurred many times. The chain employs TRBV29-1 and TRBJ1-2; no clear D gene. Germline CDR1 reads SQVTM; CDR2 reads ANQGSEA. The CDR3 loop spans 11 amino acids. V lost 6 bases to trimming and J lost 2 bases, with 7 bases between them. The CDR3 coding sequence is TGCAGCGTAGAATTGAACTATGGCTACACCTTC. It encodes CSVELNYGYTF.

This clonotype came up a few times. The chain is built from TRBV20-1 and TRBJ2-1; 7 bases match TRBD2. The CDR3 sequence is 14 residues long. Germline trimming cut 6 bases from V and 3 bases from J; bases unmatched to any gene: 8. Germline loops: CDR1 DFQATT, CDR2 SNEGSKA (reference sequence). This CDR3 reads CSAPVAGNYNEQFF. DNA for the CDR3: TGCAGTGCGCCAGTAGCGGGTAACTACAATGAGCAGTTCTTC.

The DNA of the CDR3 is TGTGCCAGCAGTCCGAAGACAGGGTCTAATGAAAAACTGTTTTTT. Translated, it gives CASSPKTGSNEKLFF. The chain recombines TRBV12-3 or TRBV12-4 with TRBJ1-4, with 7 bases fitting TRBD1. CDR3 length equals 15 residues. The junction had 6 bases not matched to a gene; V was cut back by 5 bases and J by 3 bases.

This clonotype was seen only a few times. CDR3 amino acids: CATRELNTEAFF. DNA for the CDR3: TGTGCCACTAGGGAGCTGAACACTGAAGCTTTCTTT. The rearrangement links TRBV10-3 to TRBJ1-1; D unclear. The CDR3 is 12 amino acids. The V and J ends lost 10 bases and 0 bases respectively, with 9 bases between them. Looked up from germline, CDR1 is ENHRY and CDR2 is SYGVKD.

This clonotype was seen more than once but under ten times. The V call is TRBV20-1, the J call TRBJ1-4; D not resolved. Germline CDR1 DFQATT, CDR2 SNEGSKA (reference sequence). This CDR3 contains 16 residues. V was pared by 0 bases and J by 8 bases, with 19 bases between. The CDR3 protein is CSARDLRWPLGEKLFF. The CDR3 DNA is TGCAGTGCTAGAGATTTACGTTGGCCCTTAGGGGAAAAACTGTTTTTT.

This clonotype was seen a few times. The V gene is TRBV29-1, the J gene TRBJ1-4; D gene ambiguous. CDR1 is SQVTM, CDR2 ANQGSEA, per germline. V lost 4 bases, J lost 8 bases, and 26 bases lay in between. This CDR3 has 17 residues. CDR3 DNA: TGCAGCGTTGCCGGGGTGTGGGGAATTTCCTCCGACGAAAAACTGTTTTTT. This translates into CSVAGVWGISSDEKLFF. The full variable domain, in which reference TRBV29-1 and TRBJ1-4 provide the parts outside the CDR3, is SAVISQKPSRDICQRGTSLTIQCQVDSQVTMMFWYRQQPGQSLTLIATANQGSEATYESGFVIDKFPISRPNLTFSTLTVSNMSPEDSSIYLCSVAGVWGISSDEKLFFGSGTQLSVL.

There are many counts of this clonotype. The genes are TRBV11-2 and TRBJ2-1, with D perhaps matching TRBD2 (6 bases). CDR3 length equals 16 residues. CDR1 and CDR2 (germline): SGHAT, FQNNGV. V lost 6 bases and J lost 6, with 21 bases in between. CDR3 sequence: CASRISGGSGFNEQFF. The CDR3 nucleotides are TGTGCCAGCAGGATTAGCGGTGGGAGTGGGTTCAATGAGCAGTTCTTC.